The TCR beta chain described here comes from a study of Tregs in tolerant kidney transplant recipients. General observations from the study: The most relevant donor-specific Treg TCRbeta repertoire apparently came from expansion with activated donor B cells. Few patients were studied, so findings need validation in larger groups. No direct test of biological reproducibility was done here.

Here immunoSEQ multiplex PCR was the method, and the copy in TCRdb shows in-frame clones only, minus some. The sample lists about 240,000 clones; about four fifths were seen once. In regard to this clone: Its antigen remains unknown.

Unstimulated regulatory T cells (CD4+CD25+CD127-), CD4+CD25- non-regulatory cells, CD4 and CD8 cells were FACS-sorted from thawed PBMCs. The CDR3 totals 13 residues. CDR1 is SQVTM, CDR2 ANQGSEA, per germline. Trimming took 4 bases from V and 1 from J; bases not matched to a gene: 3. This sequence joins TRBV29-1 and TRBJ2-7; the match to TRBD2 covers 8 bases. The receptor comes from a human donor in good health. The sample was CD4+ T cells from blood. The CDR3 sequence is CSVVSGASYEQYF. CDR3 DNA: TGCAGCGTTGTTAGCGGGGCTTCCTACGAGCAGTACTTC.